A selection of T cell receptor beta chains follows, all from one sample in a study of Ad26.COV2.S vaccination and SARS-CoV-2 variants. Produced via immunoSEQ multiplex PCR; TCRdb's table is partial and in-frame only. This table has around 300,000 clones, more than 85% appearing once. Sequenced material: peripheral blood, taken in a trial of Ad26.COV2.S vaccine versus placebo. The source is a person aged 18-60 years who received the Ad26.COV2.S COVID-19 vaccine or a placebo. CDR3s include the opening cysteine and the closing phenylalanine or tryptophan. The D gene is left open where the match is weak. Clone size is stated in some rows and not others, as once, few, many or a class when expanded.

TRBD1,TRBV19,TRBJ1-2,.,TGTGCCAGTAGTATCATCGGACAGGGGGGCTATGGCTACACCTTC,CASSIIGQGGYGYTF
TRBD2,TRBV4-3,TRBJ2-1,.,TGCGCCAGCAGCCAAGAAGTATCCGTAGCGGGAGCTTACAATGAGCAGTTCTTC,CASSQEVSVAGAYNEQFF
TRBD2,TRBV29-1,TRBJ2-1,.,TGCAGCGTCTCAGGCGGGGGTCCCTACAATGAGCAGTTCTTC,CSVSGGGPYNEQFF
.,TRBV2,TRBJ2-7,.,TGTGCCAGCAACTGGGGGGGGACAGGTACCTACGAGCAGTACTTC,CASNWGGTGTYEQYF
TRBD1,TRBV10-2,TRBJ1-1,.,TGCGCCAGCAGTCCGGGACAGGGTGGGTCCGCTTTCTTT,CASSPGQGGSAFF
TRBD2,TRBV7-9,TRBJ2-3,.,TGTGCCAGCAGCTTAGCAGCTAGCGGGGGGGCCGTGGATACGCAGTATTTT,CASSLAASGGAVDTQYF
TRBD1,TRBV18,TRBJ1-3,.,TGTGCCAGCTCACCCACGACCGGGACAGGGTTTGGAAACACCATATATTTT,CASSPTTGTGFGNTIYF
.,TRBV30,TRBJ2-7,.,TGTGCCTGGAGTGCAATAAGGAGCCGACCGGAGCAGTACTTC,CAWSAIRSRPEQYF
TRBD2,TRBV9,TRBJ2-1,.,TGTGCCAGCAGCCTCGGACTAGCGGGATACAATGAGCAGTTCTTC,CASSLGLAGYNEQFF
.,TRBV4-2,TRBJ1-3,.,TGTGCCAGCAGCCAAGATGACGGATCAGCTGGAAACACCATATATTTT,CASSQDDGSAGNTIYF
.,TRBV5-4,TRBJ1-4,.,TGTGCCAGCAGCCACGGAGCAACTAATGAAAAACTGTTTTTT,CASSHGATNEKLFF
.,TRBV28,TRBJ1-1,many,TGTGCCAGCACCTCCGAGGGAGGGACGAGGGACACTGAAGCTTTCTTT,CASTSEGGTRDTEAFF
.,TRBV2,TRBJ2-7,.,TGTGCCAGCAGTGATCAGGGTGGGTCCTACGAGCAGTACTTC,CASSDQGGSYEQYF
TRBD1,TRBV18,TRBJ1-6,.,TGTGCCAGCTCACCAAAGACAGGGGGACTGAATTCACCCCTCCACTTT,CASSPKTGGLNSPLHF
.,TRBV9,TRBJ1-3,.,TGTGCCAGCAGCGTAGATCTGAGGGGCTCTGGAAACACCATATATTTT,CASSVDLRGSGNTIYF
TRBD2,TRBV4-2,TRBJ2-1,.,TGTGCCAGCAGCCAACAGACTAGCGGGGGGCTTAATGAGCAGTTCTTC,CASSQQTSGGLNEQFF
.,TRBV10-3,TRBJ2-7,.,TGTGCCATCAGTGATGCGGATAGGCCTACCTACGAGCAGTACTTC,CAISDADRPTYEQYF
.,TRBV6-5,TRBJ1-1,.,TGTGCCAGCAGTCCCGACGGACTGAGGAACACTGAAGCTTTCTTT,CASSPDGLRNTEAFF
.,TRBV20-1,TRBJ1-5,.,TGCAGTGCTAGTAAGGGTAGGGATCAGCCCCAGCATTTT,CSASKGRDQPQHF
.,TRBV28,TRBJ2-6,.,TGTGCCAGCAGTTTATTCGATCGGGGTGCTGGGGCCAACGTCCTGACTTTC,CASSLFDRGAGANVLTF
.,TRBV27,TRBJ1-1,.,TGTGCCAGCAGTTTATCGTGGTACACTGAAGCTTTCTTT,CASSLSWYTEAFF
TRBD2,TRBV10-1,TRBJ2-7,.,TGCGCCAGCAGTTCTAGCGGGGCGTACGAGCAGTACTTC,CASSSSGAYEQYF
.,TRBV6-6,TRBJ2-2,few,TGTGCCAGCAGCGCCTTGAACACCGGGGAGCTGTTTTTT,CASSALNTGELFF
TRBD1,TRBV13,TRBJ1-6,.,TGTGCCAGCAGCTTAACCGGGACAGGGGGCGCGCCCTATAATTCACCCCTCCACTTT,CASSLTGTGGAPYNSPLHF
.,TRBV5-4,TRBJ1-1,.,TGTGCCAGCAGCTTGGACAGGGCGGACACTGAAGCTTTCTTT,CASSLDRADTEAFF
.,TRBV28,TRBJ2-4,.,TGTGCCATCGCCGGGGAAGGTCGAAACATTCAGTACTTC,CAIAGEGRNIQYF
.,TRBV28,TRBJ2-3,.,TGTGCCAGCAGTTTCACCGGGAGTAGGGCAGATACGCAGTATTTT,CASSFTGSRADTQYF
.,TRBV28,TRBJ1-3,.,TGTGCCAGCAGCTTAGTGGTAGCCTCTGGAAACACCATATATTTT,CASSLVVASGNTIYF
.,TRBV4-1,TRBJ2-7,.,TGCGCCAGCAGCCAAGGTGGGAGCTCCTACGAGCAGTACTTC,CASSQGGSSYEQYF
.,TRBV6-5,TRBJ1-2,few,TGTGCCAGCAGGGACACAACTAACTATGGCTACACCTTC,CASRDTTNYGYTF
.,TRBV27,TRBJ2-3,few,TGTGCCAGCAGTTTAATTTCTACTAGCACAGATACGCAGTATTTT,CASSLISTSTDTQYF
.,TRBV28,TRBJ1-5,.,TGTGCCAGCAGTCTTTCTCCGGGATTCAACAATCAGCCCCAGCATTTT,CASSLSPGFNNQPQHF
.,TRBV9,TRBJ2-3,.,TGTGCCAGCAGCGGCCGAGATGGGGACAGCACAGATACGCAGTATTTT,CASSGRDGDSTDTQYF
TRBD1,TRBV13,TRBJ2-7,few,TGTGCCAGCAGCAACCGGGACAGGGTCTACGAGCAGTACTTC,CASSNRDRVYEQYF